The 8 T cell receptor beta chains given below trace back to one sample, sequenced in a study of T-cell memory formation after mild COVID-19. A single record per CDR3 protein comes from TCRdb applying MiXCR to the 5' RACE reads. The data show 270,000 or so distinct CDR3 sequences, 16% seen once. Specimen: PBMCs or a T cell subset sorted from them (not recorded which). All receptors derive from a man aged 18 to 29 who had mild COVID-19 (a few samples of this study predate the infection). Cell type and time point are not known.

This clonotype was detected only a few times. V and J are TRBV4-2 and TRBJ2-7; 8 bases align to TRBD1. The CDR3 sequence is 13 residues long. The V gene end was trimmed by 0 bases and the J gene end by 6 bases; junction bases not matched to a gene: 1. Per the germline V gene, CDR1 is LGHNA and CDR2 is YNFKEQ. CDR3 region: CASSQDRGREQYF. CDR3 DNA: TGTGCCAGCAGCCAAGACAGGGGGCGCGAGCAGTACTTC.

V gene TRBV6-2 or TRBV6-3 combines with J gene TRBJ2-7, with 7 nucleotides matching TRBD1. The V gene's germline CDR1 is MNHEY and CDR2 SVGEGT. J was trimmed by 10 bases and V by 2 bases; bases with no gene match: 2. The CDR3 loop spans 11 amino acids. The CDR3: CASSYRDRQYF. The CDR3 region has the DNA TGTGCCAGCAGTTACCGGGACAGACAGTACTTC.

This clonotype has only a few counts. DNA of the CDR3: TGTGCCAGCAGCCCAAGCAGGGGGCCCTCCTACGAGCAGTACTTC. Translated: CASSPSRGPSYEQYF. V usage is TRBV7-2 and J usage is TRBJ2-7; 8 nucleotides line up with TRBD1. CDR3 length: 15 residues. V trimming: 5 bases; J trimming: 0 bases; junction bases outside the gene matches: 6. Germline assignment: CDR1 SGHTA and CDR2 FQGNSA.

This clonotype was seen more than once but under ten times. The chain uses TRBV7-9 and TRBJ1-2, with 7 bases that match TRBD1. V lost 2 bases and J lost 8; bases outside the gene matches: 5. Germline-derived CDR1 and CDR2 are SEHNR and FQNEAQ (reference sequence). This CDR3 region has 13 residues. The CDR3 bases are TGTGCCAGCAGCTTATCGCAGGGACAGGGCTACACCTTC. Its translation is CASSLSQGQGYTF.

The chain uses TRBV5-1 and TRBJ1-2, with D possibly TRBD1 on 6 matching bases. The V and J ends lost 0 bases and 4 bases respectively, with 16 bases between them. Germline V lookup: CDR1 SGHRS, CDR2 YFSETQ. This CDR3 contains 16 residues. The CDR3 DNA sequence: TGCGCCAGCAGCTTGGGAGAGCGGACAGCTACCTATGGCTACACCTTC. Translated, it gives CASSLGERTATYGYTF.

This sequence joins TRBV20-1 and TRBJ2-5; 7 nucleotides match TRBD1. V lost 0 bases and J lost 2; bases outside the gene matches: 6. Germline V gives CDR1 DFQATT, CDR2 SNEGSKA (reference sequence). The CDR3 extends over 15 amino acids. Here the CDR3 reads CSARDPQGRQETQYF. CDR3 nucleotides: TGCAGTGCTAGAGACCCACAGGGGCGTCAAGAGACCCAGTACTTC.

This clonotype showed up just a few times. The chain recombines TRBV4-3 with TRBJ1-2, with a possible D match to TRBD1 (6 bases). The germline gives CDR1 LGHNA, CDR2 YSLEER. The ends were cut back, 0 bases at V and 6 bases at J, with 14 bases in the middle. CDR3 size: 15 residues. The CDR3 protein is CASSQDVGGRDGYTF. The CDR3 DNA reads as TGCGCCAGCAGCCAAGATGTAGGGGGGCGAGATGGCTACACCTTC.

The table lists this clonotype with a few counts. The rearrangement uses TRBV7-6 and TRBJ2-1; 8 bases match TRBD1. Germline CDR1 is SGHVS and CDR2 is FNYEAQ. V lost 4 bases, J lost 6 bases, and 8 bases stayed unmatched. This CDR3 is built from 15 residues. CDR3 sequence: CASSSQTGAVNEQFF. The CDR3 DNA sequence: TGTGCCAGCAGCTCCCAGACAGGGGCGGTCAATGAGCAGTTCTTC.